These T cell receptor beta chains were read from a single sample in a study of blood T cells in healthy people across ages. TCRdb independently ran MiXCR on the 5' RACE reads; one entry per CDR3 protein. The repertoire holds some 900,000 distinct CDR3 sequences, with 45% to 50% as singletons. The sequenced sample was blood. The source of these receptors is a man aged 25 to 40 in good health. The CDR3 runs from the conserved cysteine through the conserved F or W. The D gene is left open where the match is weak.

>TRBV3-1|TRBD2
CASSQGAGAREQYF
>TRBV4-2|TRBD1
CASSPLNIGTGGDEQYF
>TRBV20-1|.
CSARAHLDRRGYTF
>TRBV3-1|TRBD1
CASSQDTTGGRPQHF
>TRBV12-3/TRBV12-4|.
CASSLEKGNTF
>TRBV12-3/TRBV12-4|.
CASSPGPRNHEQYF
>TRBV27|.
CASSLIREKTDTQYF
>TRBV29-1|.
CSEQGSDTDTQYF
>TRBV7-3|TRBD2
CASSLQAGGPETQYF
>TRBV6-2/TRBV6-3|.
CASGRTASTYEQYF
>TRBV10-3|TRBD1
CATRQGVSGANVLTF
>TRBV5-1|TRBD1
CASSSGQANGYTF
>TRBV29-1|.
CSVERSEGNIQYF
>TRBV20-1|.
CSAEGQSYNSPLHF
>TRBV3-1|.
CASSKARGSYEQYF
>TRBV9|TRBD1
CASSGVQSGQVNEQYF
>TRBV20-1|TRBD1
CSADRLTQGFDETQYF
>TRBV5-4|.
CASSRDRTSNEKLFF
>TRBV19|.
CASSIRSVNPAGELFF
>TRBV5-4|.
CASSHQSSYNEQFF
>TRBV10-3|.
CTINRGTPDTQYF
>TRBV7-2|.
CASSLSRGNYGYTF
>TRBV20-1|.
CSARSAGDYGYTF
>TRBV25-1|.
CASSEWGTSTDTQYF
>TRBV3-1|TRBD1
CASSDSGTGGTEAFF
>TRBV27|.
CASSPGNARSDTQYF
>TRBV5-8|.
CASSLSKTYNSPLHF
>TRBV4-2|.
CASSPSTAAANYGYTF